The next 21 T cell receptor beta chains were all read from a single sample in a study of T cells after yellow fever vaccination. TCRdb recomputed calls from the 5' RACE reads with MiXCR, one row per CDR3 protein. Counted here are nearly 300,000 distinct CDR3 sequences, 8.5% to 10% occurring once; the ten biggest clones make up 3% to 4%. Sample: CD4+ T cells sorted from PBMCs, taken 5 days after the yellow fever booster vaccination. Every receptor here comes from a man aged 18 to 29 who received the YFV17D yellow fever vaccine.

This clonotype was observed many times. The chain is built from TRBV29-1 and TRBJ2-2; D is undetermined. Trimming left V 3 bases short and J 1 base short, with 12 bases between. The CDR3 consists of 15 residues. Germline V gives CDR1 SQVTM, CDR2 ANQGSEA. The CDR3 DNA reads TGCAGCGTTGATCACCCGGGTTTGAACACCGGGGAGCTGTTTTTT. Protein sequence: CSVDHPGLNTGELFF.

In its sample, this clonotype was seen a few times. The rearrangement links TRBV4-1 to TRBJ2-7, with 9 nucleotides matching TRBD1. The CDR3 covers 15 residues. CDR1 and CDR2 from the germline V gene are MGHRA and YSYEKL. V shed 4 bases, J shed 4 bases, and the junction held 8 bases outside the gene matches. Written as DNA, the CDR3 is TGCGCCAGCAGCCTCGGACAGGGGAGATGGTACGAGCAGTACTTC. It codes for CASSLGQGRWYEQYF.

V is TRBV6-5 and J is TRBJ2-1, with D perhaps matching TRBD1 or TRBD2 (7 bases each). The CDR3 covers 13 residues. The V gene's germline CDR1 is MNHEY and CDR2 SVGAGI. Trimming shortened V by 5 bases and J by 7 bases, and 12 bases separated the two germline ends. The CDR3 DNA reads TGTGCCAGCAGTGCGCAGGGGGGGAATGAGCAGTTCTTC. Translated, it gives CASSAQGGNEQFF.

In its sample, this clonotype was seen a few times. V and J are TRBV7-3 and TRBJ2-5; D is ambiguous. Trimming left V 3 bases short and J 5 bases short, with 10 bases between. This CDR3 comprises 13 residues. Germline V gives CDR1 SGHTA, CDR2 FQGTGA. CDR3 coding DNA: TGTGCCAGCAGCTTGGACCCCCGGGAGACCCAGTACTTC. Protein sequence: CASSLDPRETQYF.

This clonotype was seen ten or more times. This chain connects TRBV6-6 to TRBJ1-5, with TRBD1 identical over 7 bases. CDR3 length: 13 amino acids. CDR1 MNHNY and CDR2 SVGAGI come from the germline V gene (reference sequence). With 4 bases clipped from V and 7 bases from J, the junction kept 4 bases outside the gene matches. This CDR3 is CASSFTGDQPQHF. CDR3 sequence (DNA): TGTGCCAGCAGTTTCACAGGGGACCAGCCCCAGCATTTT.

This chain links TRBV3-1 with TRBJ1-1, with D uncertain. From germline, CDR1 is LGHDT and CDR2 YNNKEL (reference sequence). V was trimmed by 5 bases and J by 2 bases, leaving 9 bases between them. This CDR3 comprises 13 residues. Written as DNA, the CDR3 is TGTGCCAGCAGCTGGGCTGGAAACACTGAAGCTTTCTTT. Translating gives CASSWAGNTEAFF. The whole variable domain, remainder taken from reference TRBV3-1 and TRBJ1-1, is DTAVSQTPKYLVTQMGNDKSIKCEQNLGHDTMYWYKQDSKKFLKIMFSYNNKELIINETVPNRFSPKSPDKAHLNLHINSLELGDSAVYFCASSWAGNTEAFFGQGTRLTVV.

This clonotype showed up just a few times. This chain links TRBV20-1 with TRBJ2-2, with 7 bases lining up with TRBD1. The CDR3 spans 14 residues. In germline, CDR1 is DFQATT, CDR2 SNEGSKA (reference sequence). V lost 0 bases, J lost 3 bases, and 1 base stayed unmatched. The CDR3 loop is CSARDQGDTGELFF. CDR3 nucleotides: TGCAGTGCTAGAGATCAGGGGGACACCGGGGAGCTGTTTTTT.

There are a few counts of this clonotype. A much more abundant neighbour one base away suggests this may be a read error. This sequence joins TRBV20-1 and TRBJ2-1, with a weak D call TRBD2 (5 bases). V was shortened by 2 bases and J by 9 bases, with 17 bases between the two germline ends. CDR1 is DFQATT and CDR2 is SNEGSKA in the germline V gene (reference sequence). The CDR3 spans 14 residues. Here the CDR3 DNA reads TGCAGTGCTAGAACCGGGATATACTCGGGTGAGCAGTTCTTC. Translation gives CSARTGIYSGEQFF.

This clonotype came up many times. The chain is built from TRBV7-3 and TRBJ2-5; tentatively, D is TRBD1 (6 bases). Trimming took 2 bases from V and 0 from J, leaving 7 bases between them. Germline V gives CDR1 SGHTA, CDR2 FQGTGA. The CDR3 consists of 14 residues. The CDR3 DNA is TGTGCCAGCAGCTTAGGGGGCAACCAAGAGACCCAGTACTTC. Translation: CASSLGGNQETQYF.

The genes are TRBV28 and TRBJ2-3; D may correspond to TRBD1 or TRBD2 (5 bases each). The germline V and J ends were trimmed by 4 bases and 2 bases, with 10 bases remaining between them. The CDR3 loop spans 14 amino acids. Germline V gene data show CDR1 as MDHEN and CDR2 as SYDVKM. CDR3 DNA: TGTGCCAGCAGTTCCCCGGGGCACACAGATACGCAGTATTTT. Protein sequence: CASSSPGHTDTQYF.

This clonotype was picked up many times. This sequence joins TRBV20-1 and TRBJ2-5, with D possibly matching TRBD2 (5 bases). From germline, CDR1 is DFQATT and CDR2 SNEGSKA (reference sequence). Trimming left V 3 bases short and J 2 bases short, with 7 bases between. The CDR3 loop spans 12 amino acids. CDR3: CSASSGQETQYF. The CDR3, as DNA: TGCAGTGCTAGCAGCGGACAAGAGACCCAGTACTTC.

The chain links TRBV7-2 to TRBJ2-1, with TRBD2 identical over 10 bases. The CDR3 contains 17 residues. Germline trimming cut 5 bases from V and 2 bases from J; bases unmatched to any gene: 9. Germline assignment: CDR1 SGHTA and CDR2 FQGNSA. The DNA of the CDR3 is TGTGCCAGCAGCCGGGGGGATACTAGCGGGGCCTACAATGAGCAGTTCTTC. It specifies CASSRGDTSGAYNEQFF.

The chain carries TRBV12-3 or TRBV12-4 and TRBJ1-2; D possibly corresponds to TRBD1 (5 bases). The CDR3 is made up of 13 amino acids. V lost 3 bases and J lost 2, with 7 bases in between. The CDR3 spells CASSFGQNYGYTF. In DNA, the CDR3 is TGTGCCAGCAGTTTCGGACAAAACTATGGCTACACCTTC.

Only a few counts were recorded for this clonotype. V gene TRBV20-1 combines with J gene TRBJ2-5; 7 bases match TRBD1. Germline V lookup: CDR1 DFQATT, CDR2 SNEGSKA (reference sequence). This CDR3 comprises 14 residues. After removal of 6 bases from V and 2 bases from J, the junction contained 9 bases not matched to a gene. In DNA form, the CDR3 reads TGCAGTGCAAACAACCCCAGGGGGCAAGAGACCCAGTACTTC. Its protein product is CSANNPRGQETQYF.

This clonotype occurred a few times. The V gene is TRBV6-6, the J gene TRBJ1-1; D perhaps matches TRBD1 (5 bases). The germline V gene encodes CDR1 MNHNY and CDR2 SVGAGI (reference sequence). The V and J ends lost 4 bases and 2 bases respectively, with 14 bases between them. This CDR3 contains 15 residues. CDR3 loop: CASSSPDRSNTEAFF. CDR3 in DNA: TGTGCCAGCAGTTCCCCTGACAGATCAAACACTGAAGCTTTCTTT.

This clonotype has more than one count but fewer than ten. J is TRBJ2-2 and V is TRBV5-1; the D gene is possibly TRBD1 (6 bases). V lost 4 bases and J 0 bases, leaving 19 bases between the germline ends. From germline, CDR1 is SGHRS and CDR2 YFSETQ. The CDR3 has 18 residues. The CDR3 DNA sequence: TGCGCCAGCAGCGGGGGCGGTCGGCTCACCGCGAACACCGGGGAGCTGTTTTTT. Translating it yields CASSGGGRLTANTGELFF.

This chain links TRBV7-9 with TRBJ2-2; no firm D call. The CDR3 consists of 14 residues. Per the germline V gene, CDR1 is SEHNR and CDR2 is FQNEAQ (reference sequence). V was trimmed by 5 bases and J by 4 bases, leaving 11 bases between them. The CDR3 reads CASSLHLSTGELFF. The CDR3 DNA is TGTGCCAGCAGCCTACATCTTAGCACCGGGGAGCTGTTTTTT.

This clonotype was recorded many times. The gene calls are TRBV6-6 and TRBJ1-5; no firm D call. Germline lookup yields CDR1 MNHNY and CDR2 SVGAGI (reference sequence). Trimming removed 6 bases at V and 0 bases at J, with 9 bases between. The CDR3 spans 14 residues. CDR3 residues: CASSPSDSNQPQHF. CDR3 bases: TGTGCCAGCAGCCCCAGCGATAGCAATCAGCCCCAGCATTTT.

The rearrangement joins TRBV7-8 to TRBJ1-1, with a tentative D call TRBD1 (6 bases). Germline CDR1 SGHVS, CDR2 FQNEAQ. This CDR3 has 16 residues. V lost 0 bases and J lost 3, with 14 bases in between. The CDR3 spells CASSLAPGGRDTEAFF. CDR3 DNA: TGTGCCAGCAGCTTAGCCCCTGGGGGGCGGGACACTGAAGCTTTCTTT.

J is TRBJ2-2 and V is TRBV12-3 or TRBV12-4, with TRBD1 as a possible D gene (6 bases). The CDR3 length is 16 residues. V lost 5 bases to trimming and J lost 0 bases, with 13 bases between them. This CDR3 is CASSPLGTTNTGELFF. The CDR3 region has the DNA TGTGCCAGCAGTCCGCTCGGGACAACGAACACCGGGGAGCTGTTTTTT.

This clonotype was detected a few times. The chain is built from TRBV18 and TRBJ1-2, with D hard to call. Trimming shortened V by 2 bases and J by 10 bases, and 14 bases separated the two germline ends. Germline V CDR1 and CDR2: KGHSH, LQKENI. The CDR3 consists of 13 residues. In DNA form, the CDR3 reads TGTGCCAGCTCACCAGGCACCGCCCGGGACTACACCTTC. It specifies CASSPGTARDYTF.